A single sample is the source of the 19 T cell receptor beta chains below, sequenced in a study of blood T cell repertoires in COVID-19. TCRdb keeps only in-frame clones here, not all; method: immunoSEQ multiplex PCR. The repertoire has approximately 240,000 clones, approximately 90% of them found once; the top ten carry about 12%. Sequenced material: peripheral blood. These receptors were collected from a woman between 18 and 29 years old who had recovered from COVID-19.

The genes are TRBV7-4 and TRBJ1-5, with D unclear. Germline V gene lookup returns CDR1 SGHVT and CDR2 SQSDAQ. V lost 5 bases and J 7 bases, leaving 21 bases between the germline ends. This CDR3 comprises 16 residues. The CDR3 region is CASSLPESGREQPQHF. The CDR3 nucleotides read TGTGCCAGCAGCCTACCCGAGTCGGGAAGGGAGCAGCCCCAGCATTTT.

This clone was counted between two and nine times. The chain carries TRBV6-4 and TRBJ2-2; TRBD2 aligns across 10 bases. J lost 7 bases, V lost 0 bases, and 8 bases had no gene match. The CDR3 is made up of 17 amino acids. CDR1 is MRHNA, CDR2 SNTAGT, per germline. CDR3 nucleotide sequence: TGTGCCAGCAGTGACTCGAACCTAGCGGGAGCGGGCGGGGAGCTGTTTTTT. Protein product: CASSDSNLAGAGGELFF.

The chain combines TRBV27 with TRBJ1-1; D possibly corresponds to TRBD1 (6 bases). Per germline, CDR1 MNHEY and CDR2 SMNVEV (reference sequence). Trimming pared 10 bases from V and 0 bases from J, leaving 9 bases between. The CDR3 is 12 amino acids. In DNA form, the CDR3 reads TGTGCCACCCGGGACATGAACACTGAAGCTTTCTTT. The encoded protein is CATRDMNTEAFF.

This chain links TRBV14 with TRBJ2-7, with 8 positions matching TRBD1. There are 14 residues in the CDR3. Trimming removed 3 bases from V and 2 bases from J; junction bases left unmatched: 3. Germline CDR1 is SGHDN and CDR2 is FVKESK. CDR3 coding DNA: TGTGCCAGCAGCCACGGACAGGGACCCTACGAGCAGTACTTC. Translating gives CASSHGQGPYEQYF.

J is TRBJ2-3 and V is TRBV9; tentative D call: TRBD2 (5 bases). This CDR3 has 14 residues. Germline V gene lookup returns CDR1 SGDLS and CDR2 YYNGEE. Trimming left V 2 bases short and J 6 bases short, with 13 bases between. Written as DNA, the CDR3 is TGTGCCAGCAGCGTCCCGACCAGAGGGGATACGCAGTATTTT. It is translated as CASSVPTRGDTQYF. The entire variable domain, with the rest obtained from reference TRBV9 and TRBJ2-3, is as follows: DSGVTQTPKHLITATGQRVTLRCSPRSGDLSVYWYQQSLDQGLQFLIQYYNGEERAKGNILERFSAQQFPDLHSELNLSSLELGDSALYFCASSVPTRGDTQYFGPGTRLTVL.

This chain joins TRBV27 and TRBJ2-7; the D gene is possibly TRBD2 (6 bases). The CDR3 contains 15 residues. Germline-derived CDR1 and CDR2 are MNHEY and SMNVEV (reference sequence). Trimming took 2 bases from V and 1 from J, leaving 12 bases between them. CDR3 nucleotides: TGTGCCAGCAGTTTAGCGGGGACGGATTCCTACGAGCAGTACTTC. It codes for CASSLAGTDSYEQYF.

The V gene is TRBV30, the J gene TRBJ1-6; D not resolved. The CDR3 extends over 16 amino acids. CDR1 and CDR2 from the germline V gene are GTSNPN and SVGIG (reference sequence). V was clipped by 8 bases and J by 0 bases, with 17 bases between them. The CDR3 here is CATDLDYSSYNSPLHF. CDR3 nucleotide sequence: TGTGCCACGGATCTCGACTATAGCTCCTATAATTCACCCCTCCACTTT.

J is TRBJ2-2 and V is TRBV5-1, with no clear D. This CDR3 has 12 amino acids. Trimming removed 0 bases from V and 7 bases from J, with 4 bases in between. Germline CDR1 SGHRS, CDR2 YFSETQ. Here the CDR3 DNA reads TGCGCCAGCAGCTTGGGAGGCGGGGAGCTGTTTTTT. Its protein product is CASSLGGGELFF.

V usage is TRBV5-8 and J usage is TRBJ2-5; TRBD1 matches 8 bases. The V gene end was trimmed by 4 bases and the J gene end by 7 bases; junction bases not matched to a gene: 9. Looked up from germline, CDR1 is SGHTS and CDR2 is YDEGEE. This CDR3 is 14 amino acids long. The CDR3 region has the DNA TGTGCCAGCAGCCCCCCCGGGACAGGTTGGACCCAGTACTTC. Its translation is CASSPPGTGWTQYF.

The rearrangement links TRBV7-2 to TRBJ2-7; 14 bases agree with TRBD2. The V segment lost 5 bases and the J segment 4 bases; nucleotides outside the gene matches: 7. The CDR3 has 16 residues. Germline CDR1 reads SGHTA; CDR2 reads FQGNSA. As DNA, the CDR3 is TGTGCCAGCAGCAAGGGGGGGACTAGCGGGAGTTACGAGCAGTACTTC. Its protein product is CASSKGGTSGSYEQYF. The variable domain in full, completed from reference TRBV7-2 and TRBJ2-7, reads GAGVSQSPSNKVTEKGKDVELRCDPISGHTALYWYRQSLGQGLEFLIYFQGNSAPDKSGLPSDRFSAERTGGSVSTLTIQRTQQEDSAVYLCASSKGGTSGSYEQYFGPGTRLTVT.

The chain joins TRBV5-1 to TRBJ1-1, with 7 bases aligning to TRBD1. The germline CDR1 and CDR2 sequences are SGHRS and YFSETQ. The CDR3 spans 14 residues. Trimming at V came to 2 bases and at J to 4 bases, leaving 5 bases not matched to a gene. The CDR3 spells CASSFGTVGTEAFF. The DNA of the CDR3 is TGCGCCAGCAGCTTCGGGACAGTCGGCACTGAAGCTTTCTTT.

The CDR3 DNA sequence: TGTGCCAGCTCACCCCCCGGACTAGCGGGAGAAGATGAGCAGTTCTTC. Protein product: CASSPPGLAGEDEQFF. The chain carries TRBV18 and TRBJ2-1; 13 nucleotides match TRBD2. Germline loops: CDR1 KGHSH, CDR2 LQKENI. V dropped 3 bases and J dropped 8; count of bases not matched to a gene: 7. This CDR3 has 16 amino acids.

This clone occurred a few times. The CDR3 loop reads CAWDPTGAGELFF. The CDR3 DNA is TGTGCCTGGGATCCTACAGGGGCCGGGGAGCTGTTTTTT. The chain is built from TRBV30 and TRBJ2-2; 7 nucleotides align to TRBD1. Trimming cost V 5 bases and J 6 bases; bases outside gene matches: 6. CDR3 length: 13 residues. CDR1 and CDR2 from the germline V gene are GTSNPN and SVGIG (reference sequence).

CDR3 sequence (DNA): TGTGCCAGCAGCGGTCCGGGACTAGGCACAGATACGCAGTATTTT. It translates to CASSGPGLGTDTQYF. V and J are TRBV5-4 and TRBJ2-3, with 8 bases aligning to TRBD2. The CDR3 loop spans 15 amino acids. The trim removed 4 bases at V and 1 base at J, leaving 5 bases unmatched. CDR1 is SGHNT, CDR2 YYREEE, per germline (reference sequence).

The V call is TRBV7-2, the J call TRBJ2-4; 9 bases line up with TRBD1. This CDR3 has 14 residues. The V and J ends lost 0 bases and 8 bases, in that order; junction bases with no gene match: 2. Germline V CDR1 and CDR2: SGHTA, FQGNSA. In nucleotides, the CDR3 is TGTGCCAGCAGCTTAGCTCGGACAGGGGACATTCAGTACTTC. Translation: CASSLARTGDIQYF.

The chain employs TRBV13 and TRBJ2-2, with 11 bases that match TRBD2. CDR1 is PRHDT, CDR2 FYEKMQ, per germline (reference sequence). The CDR3 has 16 residues. The V and J ends lost 3 bases and 4 bases, in that order; junction bases with no gene match: 4. The CDR3 is CASSFLAGGSTGELFF. Here the CDR3 DNA reads TGTGCCAGCAGCTTCCTAGCGGGAGGCAGCACCGGGGAGCTGTTTTTT.

The chain links TRBV7-9 to TRBJ1-5, with D possibly matching TRBD1 (6 bases). The CDR3 length is 16 residues. The ends were cut back, 5 bases at V and 0 bases at J, with 14 bases in the middle. Per germline, CDR1 SEHNR and CDR2 FQNEAQ (reference sequence). The CDR3 nucleotides read TGTGCCAGCAGCCGTTTCACAGGGAATAGCAATCAGCCCCAGCATTTT. It translates to CASSRFTGNSNQPQHF. The variable domain in full, completed from reference TRBV7-9 and TRBJ1-5, reads DTGVSQNPRHKITKRGQNVTFRCDPISEHNRLYWYRQTLGQGPEFLTYFQNEAQLEKSRLLSDRFSAERPKGSFSTLEIQRTEQGDSAMYLCASSRFTGNSNQPQHFGDGTRLSIL.

The chain combines TRBV6-2 or TRBV6-3 with TRBJ1-5, with D perhaps TRBD1 (6 bases). V lost 2 bases and J lost 11, with 25 bases in between. The germline V gene encodes CDR1 MNHEY and CDR2 SVGEGT. This CDR3 is built from 17 residues. The CDR3 here is CASSYQGQGGDGVAQHF. As DNA, the CDR3 is TGTGCCAGCAGTTACCAGGGCCAAGGGGGTGACGGTGTGGCCCAGCATTTT.

The chain is built from TRBV6-2 or TRBV6-3 and TRBJ1-1; 8 bases agree with TRBD1. Germline V gene data show CDR1 as MNHEY and CDR2 as SVGEGT. V trimming: 2 bases; J trimming: 0 bases; junction bases outside the gene matches: 8. This CDR3 is built from 17 residues. CDR3 amino acids: CASSYGIGDRMNTEAFF. CDR3 coding DNA: TGTGCCAGCAGTTACGGGATAGGGGACAGGATGAACACTGAAGCTTTCTTT.